Reported below is one T cell receptor (beta chain). V was pared by 3 bases and J by 8 bases, with 2 bases of the junction left unmatched. Germline values: CDR1 SEHNR, CDR2 FQNEAQ (reference sequence). This CDR3 region has 13 residues. This specimen comes from a study of control samples from healthy donors and cancer patients. Only in-frame clones appear in the TCRdb table, and some are missing; sequencing was by immunoSEQ multiplex PCR. The data show 50,000 to 55,000 clones, 90% to 95% seen once. Sequencing was carried out using blood. The sequence derives from a man aged 30 to 39 in good health. The chain uses TRBV7-9 and TRBJ1-2; 11 positions match TRBD1. This CDR3 is CASSFGTGGGYTF. DNA of the CDR3: TGTGCCAGCAGCTTTGGGACAGGGGGAGGCTACACCTTC.